This T cell receptor (beta chain) was found in a study of identical twins. A universal primer site was created by template switching, with the cDNA bearing unique molecular identifiers. MiXCR, run by TCRdb on the 5' RACE reads, gives a single entry per CDR3 protein. The table has approximately 680,000 distinct CDR3 sequences, 7.1% seen once; the top ten hold over 1.5%. Study-level points and caveats: Findings came from cross-sectional statistics, without long-term follow-up of donors.

In this sample, this clonotype turned up many times. Its antigen is undetermined. V dropped 6 bases and J dropped 1 base, with 12 bases sitting between them. The CDR3 is 14 amino acids. These records were also assigned to another study, of yellow fever vaccine responses in identical twins. Per that paper: Twins reportedly appeared to share part of their vaccine T cell response while keeping part individual.

The TCR was taken from a woman aged 18-29 years in good health. V gene TRBV12-3 or TRBV12-4 combines with J gene TRBJ2-5; the D gene is possibly TRBD1 (5 bases). Material for sequencing was PBMCs. The CDR3 sequence: CASSPRQFQETQYF. CDR3 sequence (DNA): TGTGCCAGCAGCCCGCGACAGTTCCAAGAGACCCAGTACTTC.